This note documents a single T cell receptor (beta chain) sequence. The antigen is not known. The data belong to a study of T cell responses to AZD1222 COVID-19 vaccine. Findings and limits, study-wide: Baseline serology detected seropositivity in only a handful of AZD1222 recipients. Spike-specific TCR breadth and depth were elevated following two AZD1222 doses.

Some clones are missing from TCRdb's copy, which holds only in-frame ones; the method was immunoSEQ multiplex PCR. The profile shows about 100,000 clones, just over 85% of them singletons. The CDR3 loop spans 13 amino acids. Germline loops: CDR1 LGHNA, CDR2 YNFKEQ. V was pared by 8 bases and J by 1 base, with 11 bases between. The V and J genes are TRBV4-2 and TRBJ1-2, with D uncertain. The sample in question was peripheral blood, obtained on day 0 of AZD1222 vaccination. The clonotype originates from an adult in good health. CDR3: CASRDRDNYGYTF. The CDR3 nucleotides are TGTGCCAGCCGCGACCGGGATAACTATGGCTACACCTTC.